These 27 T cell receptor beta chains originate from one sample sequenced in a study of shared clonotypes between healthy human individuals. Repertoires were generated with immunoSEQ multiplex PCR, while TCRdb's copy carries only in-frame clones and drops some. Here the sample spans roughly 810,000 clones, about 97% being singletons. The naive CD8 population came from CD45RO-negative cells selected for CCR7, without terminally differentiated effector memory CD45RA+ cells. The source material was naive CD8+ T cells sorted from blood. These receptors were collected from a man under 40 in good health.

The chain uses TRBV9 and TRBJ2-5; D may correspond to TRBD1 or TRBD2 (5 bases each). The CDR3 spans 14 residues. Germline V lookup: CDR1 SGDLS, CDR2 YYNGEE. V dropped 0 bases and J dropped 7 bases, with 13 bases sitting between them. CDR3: CASSVGGGHGTQYF. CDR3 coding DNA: TGTGCCAGCAGCGTAGGTGGGGGTCACGGGACCCAGTACTTC.

In DNA, the CDR3 is TGCGCCAGCAGACCCCTGACTGACAATGAGCAGTTCTTC. Translation gives CASRPLTDNEQFF. The chain joins TRBV10-2 to TRBJ2-1; D is undetermined. Trimming cost V 6 bases and J 5 bases, with 11 bases left between them. Germline loops: CDR1 WSHSY, CDR2 SAAADI. CDR3 length: 13 residues.

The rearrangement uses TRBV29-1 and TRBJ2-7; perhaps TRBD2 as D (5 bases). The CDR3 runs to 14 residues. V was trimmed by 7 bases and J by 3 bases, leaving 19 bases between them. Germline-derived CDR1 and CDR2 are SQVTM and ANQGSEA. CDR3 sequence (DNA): TGCAGCGCCAAGATAGCAGAACTAGGCTACGAGCAGTACTTC. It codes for CSAKIAELGYEQYF.

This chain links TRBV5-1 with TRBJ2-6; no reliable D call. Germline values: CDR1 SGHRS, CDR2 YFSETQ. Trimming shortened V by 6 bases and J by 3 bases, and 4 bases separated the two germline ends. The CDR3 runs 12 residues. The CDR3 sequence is CASTIGANVLTF. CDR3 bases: TGCGCCAGCACAATTGGGGCCAACGTCCTGACTTTC.

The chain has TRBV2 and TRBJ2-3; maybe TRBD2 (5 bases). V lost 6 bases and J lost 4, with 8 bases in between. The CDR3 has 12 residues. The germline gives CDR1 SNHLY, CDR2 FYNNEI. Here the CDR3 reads CASRGAADTQYF. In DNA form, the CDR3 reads TGTGCCAGCAGGGGAGCGGCAGATACGCAGTATTTT.

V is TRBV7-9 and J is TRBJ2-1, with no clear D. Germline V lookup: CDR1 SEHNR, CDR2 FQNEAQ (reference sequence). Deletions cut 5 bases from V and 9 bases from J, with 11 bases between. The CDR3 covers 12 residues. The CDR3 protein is CASSRPTIEQFF. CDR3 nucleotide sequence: TGTGCCAGCAGCCGCCCGACCATTGAGCAGTTCTTC.

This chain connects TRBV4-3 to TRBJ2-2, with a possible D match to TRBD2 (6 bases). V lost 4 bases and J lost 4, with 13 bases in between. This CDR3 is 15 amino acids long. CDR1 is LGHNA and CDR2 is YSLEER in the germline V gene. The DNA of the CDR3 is TGCGCCAGCAGCCCGGGACTTCTGATCACCGGGGAGCTGTTTTTT. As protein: CASSPGLLITGELFF.

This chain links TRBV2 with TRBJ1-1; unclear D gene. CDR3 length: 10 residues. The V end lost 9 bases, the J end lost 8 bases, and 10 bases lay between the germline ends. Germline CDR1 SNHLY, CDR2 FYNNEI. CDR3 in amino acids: CASGRNEAFF. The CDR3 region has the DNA TGTGCCAGTGGACGGAACGAAGCTTTCTTT.

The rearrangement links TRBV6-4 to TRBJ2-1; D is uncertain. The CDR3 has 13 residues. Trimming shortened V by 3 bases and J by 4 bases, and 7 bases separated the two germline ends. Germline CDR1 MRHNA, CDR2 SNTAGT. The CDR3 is CASSERKYNEQFF. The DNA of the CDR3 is TGTGCCAGCAGTGAACGGAAGTACAATGAGCAGTTCTTC.

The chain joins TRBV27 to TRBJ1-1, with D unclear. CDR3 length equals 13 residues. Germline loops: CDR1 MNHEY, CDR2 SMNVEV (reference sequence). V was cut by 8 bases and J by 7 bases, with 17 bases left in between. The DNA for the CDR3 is TGTGCCAGCGGGTTTCGGCCGGAAGGTGAAGCTTTCTTT. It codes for CASGFRPEGEAFF.

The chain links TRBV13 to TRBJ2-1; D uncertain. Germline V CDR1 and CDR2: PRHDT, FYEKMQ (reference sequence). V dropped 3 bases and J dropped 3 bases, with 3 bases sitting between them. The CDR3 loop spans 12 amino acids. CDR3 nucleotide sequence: TGTGCCAGCAGCTTCGACTACAATGAGCAGTTCTTC. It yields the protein CASSFDYNEQFF.

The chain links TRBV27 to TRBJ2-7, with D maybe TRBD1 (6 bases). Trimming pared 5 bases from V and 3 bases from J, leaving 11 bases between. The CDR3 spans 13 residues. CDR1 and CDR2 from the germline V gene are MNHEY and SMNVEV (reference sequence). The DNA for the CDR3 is TGTGCCAGCAGTGACGGACAGATCTACGAGCAGTACTTC. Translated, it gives CASSDGQIYEQYF.

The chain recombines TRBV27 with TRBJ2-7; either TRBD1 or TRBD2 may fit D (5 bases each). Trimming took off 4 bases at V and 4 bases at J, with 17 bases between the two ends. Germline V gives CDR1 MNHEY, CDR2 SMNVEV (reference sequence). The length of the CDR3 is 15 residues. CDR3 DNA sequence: TGTGCCAGCAGTTGGGGTCCAGGAGAGGGGTACGAGCAGTACTTC. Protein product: CASSWGPGEGYEQYF.

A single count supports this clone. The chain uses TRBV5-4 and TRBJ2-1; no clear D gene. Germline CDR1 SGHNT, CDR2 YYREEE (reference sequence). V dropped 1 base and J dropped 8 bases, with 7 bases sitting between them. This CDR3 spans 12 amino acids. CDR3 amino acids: CASSLLADEQFF. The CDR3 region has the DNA TGTGCCAGCAGCTTGCTCGCGGATGAGCAGTTCTTC.

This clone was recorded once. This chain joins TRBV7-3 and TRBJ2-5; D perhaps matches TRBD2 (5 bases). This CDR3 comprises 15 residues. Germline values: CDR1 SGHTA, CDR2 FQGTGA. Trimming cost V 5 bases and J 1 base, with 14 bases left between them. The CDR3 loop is CASSDWRSLQETQYF. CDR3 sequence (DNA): TGTGCCAGCAGCGACTGGAGGAGCCTCCAAGAGACCCAGTACTTC.

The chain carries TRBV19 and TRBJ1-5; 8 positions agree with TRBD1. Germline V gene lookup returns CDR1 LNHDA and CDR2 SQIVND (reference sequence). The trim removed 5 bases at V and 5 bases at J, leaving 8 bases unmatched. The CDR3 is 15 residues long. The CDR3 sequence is CASSFGQGRDQPQHF. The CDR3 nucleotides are TGTGCCAGTAGTTTCGGACAGGGTCGAGATCAGCCCCAGCATTTT.

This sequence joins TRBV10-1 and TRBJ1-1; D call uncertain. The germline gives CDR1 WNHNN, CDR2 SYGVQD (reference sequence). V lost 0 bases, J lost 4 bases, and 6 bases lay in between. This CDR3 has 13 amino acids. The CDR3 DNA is TGCGCCAGCAGTGAGTCCCGTACCACTGAAGCTTTCTTT. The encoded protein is CASSESRTTEAFF.

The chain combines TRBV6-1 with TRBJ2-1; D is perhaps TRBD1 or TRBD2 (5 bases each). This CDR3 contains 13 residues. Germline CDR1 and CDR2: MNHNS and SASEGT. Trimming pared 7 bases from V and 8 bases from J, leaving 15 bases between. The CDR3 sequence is CASTMARGYEQFF. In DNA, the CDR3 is TGTGCCAGCACAATGGCGAGGGGCTATGAGCAGTTCTTC.

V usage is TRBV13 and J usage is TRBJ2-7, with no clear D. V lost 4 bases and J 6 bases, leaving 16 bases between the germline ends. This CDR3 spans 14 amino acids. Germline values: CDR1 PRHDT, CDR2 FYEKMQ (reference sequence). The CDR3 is CASSSKPLAAEQYF. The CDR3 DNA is TGTGCCAGCAGCTCGAAACCCCTGGCTGCCGAGCAGTACTTC.

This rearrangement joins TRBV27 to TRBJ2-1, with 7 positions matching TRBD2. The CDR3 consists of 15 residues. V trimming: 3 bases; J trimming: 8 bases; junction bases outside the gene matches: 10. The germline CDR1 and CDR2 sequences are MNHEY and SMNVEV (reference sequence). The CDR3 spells CASSFLREDRYEQFF. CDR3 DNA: TGTGCCAGCAGTTTTTTACGGGAGGACCGCTATGAGCAGTTCTTC.

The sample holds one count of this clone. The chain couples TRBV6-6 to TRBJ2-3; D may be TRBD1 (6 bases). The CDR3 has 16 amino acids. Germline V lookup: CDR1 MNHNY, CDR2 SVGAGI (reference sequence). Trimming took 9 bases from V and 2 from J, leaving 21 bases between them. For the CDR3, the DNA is TGTGCCAGTTCCTTGGCCGGTGGACAGCCCACAGATACGCAGTATTTT. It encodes CASSLAGGQPTDTQYF.

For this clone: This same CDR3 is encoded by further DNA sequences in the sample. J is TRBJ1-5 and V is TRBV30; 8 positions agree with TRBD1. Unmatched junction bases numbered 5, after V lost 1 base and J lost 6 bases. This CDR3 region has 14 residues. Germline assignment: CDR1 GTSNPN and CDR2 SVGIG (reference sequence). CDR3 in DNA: TGTGCCTGGAGTGGTGGGACAGGACGTCAGCCCCAGCATTTT. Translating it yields CAWSGGTGRQPQHF.

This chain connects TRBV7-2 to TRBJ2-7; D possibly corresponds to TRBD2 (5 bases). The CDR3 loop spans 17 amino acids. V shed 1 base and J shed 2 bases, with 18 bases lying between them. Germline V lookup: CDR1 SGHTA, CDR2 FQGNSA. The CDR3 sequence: CASSLDLGGPEAYEQYF. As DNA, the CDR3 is TGTGCCAGCAGCTTAGATCTTGGTGGGCCGGAGGCCTACGAGCAGTACTTC.

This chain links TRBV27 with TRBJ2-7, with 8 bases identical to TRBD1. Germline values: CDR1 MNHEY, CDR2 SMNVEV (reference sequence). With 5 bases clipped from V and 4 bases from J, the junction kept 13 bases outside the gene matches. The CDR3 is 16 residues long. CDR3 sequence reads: CASSPLGQGAEYEQYF. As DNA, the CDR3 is TGTGCCAGCAGTCCCCTAGGACAGGGTGCTGAGTACGAGCAGTACTTC.

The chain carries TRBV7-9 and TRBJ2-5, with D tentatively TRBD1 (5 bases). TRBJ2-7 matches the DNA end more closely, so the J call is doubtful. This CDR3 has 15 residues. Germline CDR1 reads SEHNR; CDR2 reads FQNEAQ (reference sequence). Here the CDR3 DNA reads TGTGCCAGCAGCCCGGACATCCCGAGCTCCTACGAGCAGTACTTC. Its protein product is CASSPDIPSSYEQYF.

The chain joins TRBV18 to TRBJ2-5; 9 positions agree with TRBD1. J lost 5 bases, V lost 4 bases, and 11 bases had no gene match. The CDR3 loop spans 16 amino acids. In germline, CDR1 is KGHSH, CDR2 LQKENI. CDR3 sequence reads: CASSLEQGAGVETQYF. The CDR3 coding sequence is TGTGCCAGCTCACTGGAACAGGGGGCTGGGGTGGAGACCCAGTACTTC.

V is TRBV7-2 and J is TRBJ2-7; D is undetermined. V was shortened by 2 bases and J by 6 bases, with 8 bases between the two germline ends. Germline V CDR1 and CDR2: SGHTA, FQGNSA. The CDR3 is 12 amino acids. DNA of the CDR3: TGTGCCAGCAGCTTATGGGTCTCCGAGCAGTACTTC. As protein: CASSLWVSEQYF.